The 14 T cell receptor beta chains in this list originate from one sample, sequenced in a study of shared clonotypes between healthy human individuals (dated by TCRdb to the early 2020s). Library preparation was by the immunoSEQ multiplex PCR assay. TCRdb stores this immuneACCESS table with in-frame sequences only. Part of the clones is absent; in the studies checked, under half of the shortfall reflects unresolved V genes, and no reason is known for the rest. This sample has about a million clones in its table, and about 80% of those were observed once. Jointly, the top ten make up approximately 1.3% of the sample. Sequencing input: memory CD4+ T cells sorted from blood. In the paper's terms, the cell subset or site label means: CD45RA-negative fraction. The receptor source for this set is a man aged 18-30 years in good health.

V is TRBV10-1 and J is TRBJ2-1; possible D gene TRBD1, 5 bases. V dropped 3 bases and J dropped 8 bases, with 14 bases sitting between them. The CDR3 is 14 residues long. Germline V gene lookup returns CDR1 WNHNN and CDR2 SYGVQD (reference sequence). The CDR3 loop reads CASSEGYLRDEQFF. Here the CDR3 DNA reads TGCGCCAGCAGTGAAGGCTACCTCAGGGATGAGCAGTTCTTC.

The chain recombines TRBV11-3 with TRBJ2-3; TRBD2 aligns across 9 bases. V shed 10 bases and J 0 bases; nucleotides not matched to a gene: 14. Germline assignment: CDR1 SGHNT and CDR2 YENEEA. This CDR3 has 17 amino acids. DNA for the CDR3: TGTGCCACCCCGTCGGCGGGAGGGCCGGGTAGCACAGATACGCAGTATTTT. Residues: CATPSAGGPGSTDTQYF.

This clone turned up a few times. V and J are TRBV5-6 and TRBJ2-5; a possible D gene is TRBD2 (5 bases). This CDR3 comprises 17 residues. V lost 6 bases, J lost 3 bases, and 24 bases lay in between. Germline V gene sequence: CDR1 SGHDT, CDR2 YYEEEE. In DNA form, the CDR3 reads TGTGCCAGCACCGACCTGATTTCTGAGGGCCGTAAAGAGACCCAGTACTTC. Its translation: CASTDLISEGRKETQYF. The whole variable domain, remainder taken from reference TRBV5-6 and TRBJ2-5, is DAGVTQSPTHLIKTRGQQVTLRCSPKSGHDTVSWYQQALGQGPQFIFQYYEEEERQRGNFPDRFSGHQFPNYSSELNVNALLLGDSALYLCASTDLISEGRKETQYFGPGTRLLVL.

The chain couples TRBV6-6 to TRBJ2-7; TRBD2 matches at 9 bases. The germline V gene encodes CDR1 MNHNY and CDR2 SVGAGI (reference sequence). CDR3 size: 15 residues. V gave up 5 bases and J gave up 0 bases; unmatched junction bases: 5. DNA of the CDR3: TGTGCCAGCAGTGTGGAGCGGGGGGCCTCCTACGAGCAGTACTTC. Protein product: CASSVERGASYEQYF.

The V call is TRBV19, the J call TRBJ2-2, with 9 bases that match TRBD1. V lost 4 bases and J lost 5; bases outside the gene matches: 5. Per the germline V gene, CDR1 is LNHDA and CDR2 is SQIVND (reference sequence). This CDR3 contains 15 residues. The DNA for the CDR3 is TGTGCCAGTAGTAAGCGGGACAGGGAGACCGGGGAGCTGTTTTTT. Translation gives CASSKRDRETGELFF.

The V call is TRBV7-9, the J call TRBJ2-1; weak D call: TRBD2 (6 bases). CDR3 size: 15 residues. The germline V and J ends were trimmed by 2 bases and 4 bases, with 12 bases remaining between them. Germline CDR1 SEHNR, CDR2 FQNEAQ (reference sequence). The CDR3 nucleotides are TGTGCCAGCAGCTTATTCGGGAGTTCGTACAATGAGCAGTTCTTC. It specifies CASSLFGSSYNEQFF.

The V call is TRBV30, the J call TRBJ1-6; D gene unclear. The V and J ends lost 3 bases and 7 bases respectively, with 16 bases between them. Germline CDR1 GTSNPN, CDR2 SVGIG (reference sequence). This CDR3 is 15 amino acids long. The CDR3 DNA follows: TGTGCCTGGAGGTTAGGTGAAGGGATAAATTCACCCCTCCACTTT. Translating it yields CAWRLGEGINSPLHF.

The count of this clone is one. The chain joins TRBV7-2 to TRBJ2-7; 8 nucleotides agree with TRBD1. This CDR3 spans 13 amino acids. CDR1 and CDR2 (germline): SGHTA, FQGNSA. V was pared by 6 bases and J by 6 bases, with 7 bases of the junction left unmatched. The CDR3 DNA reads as TGTGCCAGCAGGAACCAGGGGGCTGCCGAGCAGTACTTC. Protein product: CASRNQGAAEQYF.

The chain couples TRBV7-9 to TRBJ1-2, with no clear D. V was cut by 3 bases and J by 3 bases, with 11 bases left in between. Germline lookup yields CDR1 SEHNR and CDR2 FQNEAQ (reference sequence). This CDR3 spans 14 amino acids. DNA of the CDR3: TGTGCCAGCAGCTTGCCTATACGTTACTATGGCTACACCTTC. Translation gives CASSLPIRYYGYTF.

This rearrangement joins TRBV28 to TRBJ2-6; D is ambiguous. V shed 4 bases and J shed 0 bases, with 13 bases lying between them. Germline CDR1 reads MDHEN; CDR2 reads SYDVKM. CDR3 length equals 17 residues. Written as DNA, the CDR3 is TGTGCCAGCAGTTCCCCGGGCACCCGCTCTGGGGCCAACGTCCTGACTTTC. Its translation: CASSSPGTRSGANVLTF. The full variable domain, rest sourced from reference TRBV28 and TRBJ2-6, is DVKVTQSSRYLVKRTGEKVFLECVQDMDHENMFWYRQDPGLGLRLIYFSYDVKMKEKGDIPEGYSVSREKKERFSLILESASTNQTSMYLCASSSPGTRSGANVLTFGAGSRLTVL.

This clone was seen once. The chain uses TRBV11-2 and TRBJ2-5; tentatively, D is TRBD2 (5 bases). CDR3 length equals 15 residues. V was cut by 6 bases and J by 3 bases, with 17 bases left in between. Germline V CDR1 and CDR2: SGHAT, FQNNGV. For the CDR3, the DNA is TGTGCCAGCAGTGCGGGCCCTCTGGCGGAAGAGACCCAGTACTTC. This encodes CASSAGPLAEETQYF.

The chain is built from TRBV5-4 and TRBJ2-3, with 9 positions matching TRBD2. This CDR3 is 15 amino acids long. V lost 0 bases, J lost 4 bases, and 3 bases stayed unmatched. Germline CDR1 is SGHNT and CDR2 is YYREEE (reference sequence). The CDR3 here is CASSLEGLAADTQYF. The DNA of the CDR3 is TGTGCCAGCAGCTTGGAGGGACTAGCAGCAGATACGCAGTATTTT.

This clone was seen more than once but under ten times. The CDR3 protein is CASSTSRGYNEQFF. The DNA for the CDR3 is TGTGCCAGCAGTACCTCTCGGGGTTACAATGAGCAGTTCTTC. This sequence joins TRBV2 and TRBJ2-1; D is possibly TRBD2 (5 bases). V was trimmed by 5 bases and J by 4 bases, leaving 12 bases between them. Germline CDR1 and CDR2: SNHLY and FYNNEI. The CDR3 contains 14 residues.

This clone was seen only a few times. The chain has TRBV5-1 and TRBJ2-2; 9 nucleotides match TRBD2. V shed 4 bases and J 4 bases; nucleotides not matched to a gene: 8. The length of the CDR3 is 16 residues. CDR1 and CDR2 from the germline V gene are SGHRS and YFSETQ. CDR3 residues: CASSDPRTSATGELFF. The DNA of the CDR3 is TGCGCCAGCAGCGACCCTCGGACTAGCGCCACCGGGGAGCTGTTTTTT.